Following are 18 T cell receptor beta chains from one sample sequenced in a study of blood T cell repertoires in COVID-19. Generated by immunoSEQ multiplex PCR, the TCRdb table keeps only in-frame clones and is missing some. The sample includes some 220,000 clones, more than 65% of them seen just once. Sequenced sample: peripheral blood. The receptor source for this set is a man between 50 and 59 years old with active or convalescent COVID-19.

V gene TRBV7-5 combines with J gene TRBJ2-7; TRBD2 reflects the table's D call only, with no check against the DNA. TRBV7-5 is labeled a pseudogene. The length of the CDR3 is 11 residues. CDR3 in amino acids: CVRSLRDEQYF. The CDR3 bases are TGTGTCAGAAGCTTGCGTGACGAGCAGTACTTC.

This clone was found once. The chain is built from TRBV7-6 and TRBJ2-3; D gene ambiguous. CDR3 length equals 16 residues. The V gene lost 0 bases and the J gene lost 0 bases, with 10 bases spanning the gap. The V gene's germline CDR1 is SGHVS and CDR2 FNYEAQ. The CDR3 protein is CASSLASGSSTDTQYF. The CDR3 DNA follows: TGTGCCAGCAGCTTAGCATCAGGATCTAGCACAGATACGCAGTATTTT.

The rearrangement links TRBV29-1 to TRBJ2-7, with 9 bases matching TRBD2. J lost 6 bases, V lost 5 bases, and 11 bases had no gene match. Germline assignment: CDR1 SQVTM and CDR2 ANQGSEA. The CDR3 covers 14 residues. The DNA of the CDR3 is TGCAGCGTTTCTCCTAGCGGGATGGCGATCGAGCAGTACTTC. This translates into CSVSPSGMAIEQYF.

This chain's CDR3 is CASSLGGDMSGYTF. CDR3 DNA: TGTGCCAGCAGCTTAGGTGGGGACATGTCGGGCTACACCTTC. V usage is TRBV7-9 and J usage is TRBJ1-2; TRBD1 might be the D (6 bases). Trimming stripped 1 base from V and 8 bases from J, with 14 bases between. The CDR3 sequence is 14 residues long. In germline, CDR1 is SEHNR, CDR2 FQNEAQ (reference sequence).

In this sample, this clone turned up once. The rearrangement uses TRBV4-3 and TRBJ2-1, with TRBD2 matching 10 bases. J was trimmed by 9 bases and V by 0 bases; bases with no gene match: 8. The germline V gene has CDR1 LGHNA and CDR2 YSLEER. CDR3 length equals 16 residues. CDR3 coding DNA: TGCGCCAGCAGCCAAGATTTAAGCGGGAGGGCCGGTGAGCAGTTCTTC. Translated: CASSQDLSGRAGEQFF.

V is TRBV15 and J is TRBJ1-1; D gene unclear. V lost 0 bases and J 1 base, leaving 6 bases between the germline ends. Germline lookup yields CDR1 LNHNV and CDR2 YYDKDF (reference sequence). The CDR3 runs to 14 residues. The CDR3 DNA follows: TGTGCCACCAGCAGAGAATCGGGGAACACTGAAGCTTTCTTT. It specifies CATSRESGNTEAFF. The full variable domain, in which reference TRBV15 and TRBJ1-1 provide the parts outside the CDR3, is DAMVIQNPRYQVTQFGKPVTLSCSQTLNHNVMYWYQQKSSQAPKLLFHYYDKDFNNEADTPDNFQSRRPNTSFCFLDIRSPGLGDTAMYLCATSRESGNTEAFFGQGTRLTVV.

This clone was seen a single time. This chain uses TRBV5-1 with TRBJ2-5, with D perhaps TRBD1 (7 bases). This CDR3 region has 15 residues. The ends were cut back, 1 base at V and 2 bases at J, with 12 bases in the middle. CDR1 is SGHRS, CDR2 YFSETQ, per germline. The CDR3: CASSLWAGGQETQYF. Here the CDR3 DNA reads TGCGCCAGCAGCTTGTGGGCAGGGGGGCAAGAGACCCAGTACTTC.

The chain couples TRBV5-5 to TRBJ2-1, with 7 positions matching TRBD1. CDR1 SGHKS and CDR2 YYEKEE come from the germline V gene (reference sequence). The CDR3 totals 16 residues. J lost 0 bases, V lost 6 bases, and 9 bases had no gene match. The CDR3 here is CASTRQGVSSYNEQFF. DNA of the CDR3: TGTGCCAGCACTCGACAGGGTGTGAGCTCCTACAATGAGCAGTTCTTC.

The V and J genes are TRBV5-1 and TRBJ1-2, with 9 bases that match TRBD1. The CDR3 spans 16 residues. V lost 2 bases, J lost 2 bases, and 7 bases stayed unmatched. The germline CDR1 and CDR2 sequences are SGHRS and YFSETQ. CDR3 sequence reads: CASSLSPGTGNYGYTF. In DNA form, the CDR3 reads TGCGCCAGCAGCTTAAGTCCCGGGACAGGGAACTATGGCTACACCTTC.

The rearrangement uses TRBV9 and TRBJ1-5; possible D gene TRBD1, 6 bases. CDR1 is SGDLS, CDR2 YYNGEE, per germline. The CDR3 is 13 residues long. With 7 bases removed from V and 3 bases from J, the gap between germline ends came to 11 bases. CDR3 in amino acids: CASGQSPNQPQHF. CDR3 bases: TGTGCCAGCGGACAGAGCCCCAATCAGCCCCAGCATTTT.

This clone appeared once. The chain links TRBV5-1 to TRBJ2-2, with D uncertain. Germline lookup yields CDR1 SGHRS and CDR2 YFSETQ. Trimming cost V 4 bases and J 1 base, with 8 bases left between them. This CDR3 contains 14 residues. The CDR3 loop reads CASSPTRNTGELFF. The CDR3 DNA reads as TGCGCCAGCAGCCCCACAAGGAACACCGGGGAGCTGTTTTTT.

The genes are TRBV2 and TRBJ1-4; tentatively, D is TRBD1 (6 bases). Germline assignment: CDR1 SNHLY and CDR2 FYNNEI. The CDR3 runs 11 residues. The V end was cut by 8 bases, the J end by 7 bases, with 8 bases between. The CDR3 nucleotides are TGTGCCAGCCAGGGGAGTGAAAAACTGTTTTTT. As protein: CASQGSEKLFF.

CDR3 region: CASRRDSEAFF. The CDR3 region has the DNA TGTGCCAGTAGGCGGGACAGTGAAGCTTTCTTT. V usage is TRBV19 and J usage is TRBJ1-1, with TRBD1 identical over 7 bases. CDR1 is LNHDA, CDR2 SQIVND, per germline (reference sequence). There are 11 residues in the CDR3. With V trimmed by 6 bases and J by 7 bases, 2 bases remained unmatched.

The chain employs TRBV18 and TRBJ1-4, with a possible D match to TRBD1 (6 bases). CDR1 KGHSH and CDR2 LQKENI come from the germline V gene. Trimming shortened V by 5 bases and J by 0 bases, and 13 bases separated the two germline ends. CDR3 length: 16 residues. The CDR3 DNA reads TGTGCCAGCTCAGAGGACAGAGCCACAACTAATGAAAAACTGTTTTTT. Amino acids: CASSEDRATTNEKLFF.

This chain links TRBV27 with TRBJ2-3; TRBD2 aligns across 14 bases. CDR3 length: 16 amino acids. CDR1 is MNHEY and CDR2 is SMNVEV in the germline V gene (reference sequence). Trimming cost V 10 bases and J 4 bases; bases outside gene matches: 10. The CDR3 DNA reads TGTGCCATAGGGACTAGCGGGAGAGGTTGGGCAGATACGCAGTATTTT. Translating it yields CAIGTSGRGWADTQYF.

The chain recombines TRBV5-4 with TRBJ2-5; 14 bases are shared with TRBD2. Losses at the gene ends were 6 bases for V and 4 bases for J; bases not matched to a gene: 11. CDR1 is SGHNT, CDR2 YYREEE, per germline (reference sequence). The CDR3 loop spans 17 amino acids. The CDR3 loop is CASTVGLAGGLGETQYF. The DNA for the CDR3 is TGTGCCAGCACCGTCGGACTAGCGGGAGGCTTGGGAGAGACCCAGTACTTC. The whole variable domain, remainder taken from reference TRBV5-4 and TRBJ2-5, is ETGVTQSPTHLIKTRGQQVTLRCSSQSGHNTVSWYQQALGQGPQFIFQYYREEENGRGNFPPRFSGLQFPNYSSELNVNALELDDSALYLCASTVGLAGGLGETQYFGPGTRLLVL.

A few counts support this clone. Here the CDR3 reads CASSLALAGGLSEQFF. The CDR3 nucleotides read TGCGCCAGCAGCTTGGCCCTAGCGGGGGGGTTAAGTGAGCAGTTCTTC. The V and J genes are TRBV5-1 and TRBJ2-1; 12 bases align to TRBD2. The V and J ends lost 0 bases and 9 bases, in that order; junction bases with no gene match: 7. Germline CDR1 reads SGHRS; CDR2 reads YFSETQ. The CDR3 runs 16 residues.

As to this clone: The junction differs from germline at one of its ends, possibly a read error. The chain has TRBV3-1 (or the pseudogene TRBV3-2) and TRBJ2-3, with TRBD2 identical over 8 bases. This CDR3 spans 15 amino acids. Germline V lookup: CDR1 LGHDT, CDR2 YNNKEL (reference sequence). The CDR3 loop reads CVSSDPRGAADTQYF. The CDR3 DNA reads TGTGTCAGCAGCGACCCGCGGGGGGCCGCAGATACGCAGTATTTT.